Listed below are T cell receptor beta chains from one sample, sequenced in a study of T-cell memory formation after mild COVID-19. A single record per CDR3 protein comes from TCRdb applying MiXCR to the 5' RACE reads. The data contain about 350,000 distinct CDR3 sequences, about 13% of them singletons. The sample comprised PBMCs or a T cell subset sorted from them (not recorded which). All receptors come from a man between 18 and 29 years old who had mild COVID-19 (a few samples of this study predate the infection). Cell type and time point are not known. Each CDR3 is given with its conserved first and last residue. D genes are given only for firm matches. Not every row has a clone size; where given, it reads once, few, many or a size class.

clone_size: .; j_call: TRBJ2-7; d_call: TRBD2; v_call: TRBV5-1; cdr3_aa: CASSPDTSGGYYEQYF; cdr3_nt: TGCGCCAGCAGCCCCGATACTAGCGGGGGTTACTACGAGCAGTACTTC
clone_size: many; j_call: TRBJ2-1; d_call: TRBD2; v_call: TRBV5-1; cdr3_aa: CASSFQGLGSYNEQFF; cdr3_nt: TGCGCCAGCAGCTTCCAAGGACTAGGCTCCTACAATGAGCAGTTCTTC
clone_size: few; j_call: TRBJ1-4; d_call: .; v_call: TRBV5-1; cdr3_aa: CASSLGRGAEKLFF; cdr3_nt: TGCGCCAGCAGCTTGGGGAGGGGGGCCGAAAAACTGTTTTTT
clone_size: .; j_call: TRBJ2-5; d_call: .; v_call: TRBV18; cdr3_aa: CASSPPGRIQETQYF; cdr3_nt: TGTGCCAGCTCACCACCGGGGCGGATCCAAGAGACCCAGTACTTC
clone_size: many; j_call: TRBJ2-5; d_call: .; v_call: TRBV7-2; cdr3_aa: CASSTSGTSGGTQYF; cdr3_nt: TGTGCCAGCAGCACCTCCGGGACATCTGGGGGGACCCAGTACTTC
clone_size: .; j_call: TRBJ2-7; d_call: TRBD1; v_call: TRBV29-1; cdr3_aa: CSVVSDRIAYEQYF; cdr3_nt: TGCAGCGTTGTCTCGGACAGGATCGCCTACGAGCAGTACTTC
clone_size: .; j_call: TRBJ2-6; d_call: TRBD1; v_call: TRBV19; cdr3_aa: CASGSGTVFTSGANVLTF; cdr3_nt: TGTGCCTCTGGCTCCGGGACAGTTTTTACCTCTGGGGCCAACGTCCTGACTTTC
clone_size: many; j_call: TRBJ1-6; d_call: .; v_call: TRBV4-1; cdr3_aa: CASSQGPPTDPNSPLHF; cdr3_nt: TGCGCCAGCAGCCAAGGCCCCCCGACGGACCCCAATTCACCCCTCCACTTT
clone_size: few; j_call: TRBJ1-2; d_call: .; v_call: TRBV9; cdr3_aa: CASWGIGGYTF; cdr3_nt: TGTGCCAGCTGGGGTATCGGTGGCTACACCTTC
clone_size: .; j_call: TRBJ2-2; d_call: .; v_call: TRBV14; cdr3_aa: CASKSPPGELFF; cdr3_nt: TGTGCCAGCAAGAGCCCCCCCGGGGAGCTGTTTTTT
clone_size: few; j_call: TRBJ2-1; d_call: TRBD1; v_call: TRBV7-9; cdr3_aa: CASSVRDRVTGEQFF; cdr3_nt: TGTGCCAGCAGCGTCCGGGACAGGGTAACTGGAGAGCAGTTCTTC
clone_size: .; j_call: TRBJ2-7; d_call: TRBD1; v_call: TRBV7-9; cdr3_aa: CASRWDRGYEQYF; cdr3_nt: TGTGCCAGCAGGTGGGACAGGGGCTACGAGCAGTACTTC
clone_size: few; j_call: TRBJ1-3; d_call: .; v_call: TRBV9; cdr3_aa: CASSVDGSGNTIYF; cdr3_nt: TGTGCCAGCAGCGTAGATGGCTCTGGAAACACCATATATTTT
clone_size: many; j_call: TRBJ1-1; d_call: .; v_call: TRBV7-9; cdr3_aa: CASSLLSGVSTEAFF; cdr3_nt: TGTGCCAGCAGCTTACTTTCAGGGGTCTCCACTGAAGCTTTCTTT
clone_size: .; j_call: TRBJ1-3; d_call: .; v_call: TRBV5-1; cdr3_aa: CASSPTGTGNTIYF; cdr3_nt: TGCGCCAGCAGCCCAACAGGGACTGGAAACACCATATATTTT
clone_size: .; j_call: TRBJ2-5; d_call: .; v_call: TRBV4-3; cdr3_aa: CASSQDYVSYQETQYF; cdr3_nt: TGCGCCAGCAGCCAAGATTATGTTTCGTACCAAGAGACCCAGTACTTC
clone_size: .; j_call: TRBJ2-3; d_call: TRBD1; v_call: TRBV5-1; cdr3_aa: CASSFGQAEDTQYF; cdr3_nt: TGCGCCAGCAGCTTCGGACAGGCGGAAGATACGCAGTATTTT
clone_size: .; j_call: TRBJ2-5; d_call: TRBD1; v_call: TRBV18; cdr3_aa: CASSPFRGPSETQYF; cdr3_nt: TGTGCCAGCTCACCCTTCAGGGGGCCAAGTGAGACCCAGTACTTC
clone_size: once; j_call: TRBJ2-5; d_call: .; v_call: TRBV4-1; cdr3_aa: CASSPLTGAYPRTQYF; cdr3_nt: TGCGCCAGCAGCCCTTTGACGGGGGCGTACCCTAGGACCCAGTACTTC
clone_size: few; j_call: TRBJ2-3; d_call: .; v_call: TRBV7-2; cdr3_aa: CASSLGGRGSSTDTQYF; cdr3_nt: TGTGCCAGCAGCTTGGGGGGAAGGGGATCGAGCACAGATACGCAGTATTTT
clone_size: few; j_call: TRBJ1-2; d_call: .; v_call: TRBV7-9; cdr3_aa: CASSLDRPGPIGGYTF; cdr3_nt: TGTGCCAGCAGCTTAGATCGTCCGGGACCCATTGGGGGCTACACCTTC
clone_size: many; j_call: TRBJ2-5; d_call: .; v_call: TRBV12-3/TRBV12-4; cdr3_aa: CASSTRRETQYF; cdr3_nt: TGTGCCAGCAGTACGCGAAGAGAGACCCAGTACTTC
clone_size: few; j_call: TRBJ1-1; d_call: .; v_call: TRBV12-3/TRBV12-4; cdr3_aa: CASSLAVMNTEAFF; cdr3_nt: TGTGCCAGCAGTTTAGCCGTCATGAACACTGAAGCTTTCTTT
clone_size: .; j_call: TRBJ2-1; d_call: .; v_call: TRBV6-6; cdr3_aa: CASTSPGGYNEQFF; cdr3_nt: TGTGCCAGCACCTCCCCCGGGGGCTACAATGAGCAGTTCTTC
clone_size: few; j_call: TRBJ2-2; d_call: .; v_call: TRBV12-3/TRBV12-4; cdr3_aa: CASKLGNTGELFF; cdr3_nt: TGTGCCAGCAAGTTGGGGAACACCGGGGAGCTGTTTTTT
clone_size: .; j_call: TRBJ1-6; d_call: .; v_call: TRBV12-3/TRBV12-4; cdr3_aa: CASSLGRYSPLHF; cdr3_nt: TGTGCCAGCAGTTTAGGGAGGTACTCACCCCTCCACTTT
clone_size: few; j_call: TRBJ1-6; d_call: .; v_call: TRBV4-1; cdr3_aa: CASTKVYNSPLHF; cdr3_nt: TGCGCCAGCACAAAGGTCTATAATTCACCCCTCCACTTT
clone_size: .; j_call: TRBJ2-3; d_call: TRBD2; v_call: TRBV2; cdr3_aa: CASRAGLAGSTQYF; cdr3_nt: TGTGCCAGCAGGGCGGGACTAGCGGGGTCTACGCAGTATTTT
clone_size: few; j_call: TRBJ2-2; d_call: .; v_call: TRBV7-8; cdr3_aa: CASTYRETGELFF; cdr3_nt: TGTGCCAGCACCTACAGGGAAACCGGGGAGCTGTTTTTT
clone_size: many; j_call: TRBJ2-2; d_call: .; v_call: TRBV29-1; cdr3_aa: CSVPGRDTGELFF; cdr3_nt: TGCAGCGTGCCGGGACGGGACACCGGGGAGCTGTTTTTT
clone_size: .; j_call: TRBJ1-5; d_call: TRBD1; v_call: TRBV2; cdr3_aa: CASSQLGQGVGQPQHF; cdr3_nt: TGTGCCAGCAGTCAACTGGGACAGGGGGTGGGTCAGCCCCAGCATTTT
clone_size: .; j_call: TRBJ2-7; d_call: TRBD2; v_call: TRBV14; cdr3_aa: CASSQGRTSWIYEQYF; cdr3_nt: TGTGCCAGCAGCCAAGGAAGGACTAGTTGGATCTACGAGCAGTACTTC
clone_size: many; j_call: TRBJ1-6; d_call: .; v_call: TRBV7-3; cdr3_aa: CASSLQGGSPLHF; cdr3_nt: TGTGCCAGCAGCTTACAGGGTGGGTCACCCCTCCACTTT
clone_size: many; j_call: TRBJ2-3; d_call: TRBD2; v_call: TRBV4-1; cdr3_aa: CASSQNTGGYHTQYF; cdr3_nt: TGCGCCAGCAGCCAAAATACCGGGGGGTATCATACGCAGTATTTT
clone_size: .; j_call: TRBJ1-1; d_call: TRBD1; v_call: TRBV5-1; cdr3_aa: CASSFTGAYTEAFF; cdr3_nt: TGCGCCAGCAGCTTTACAGGGGCGTACACTGAAGCTTTCTTT
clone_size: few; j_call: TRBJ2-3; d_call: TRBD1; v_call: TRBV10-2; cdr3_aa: CASSDPSGTGRTDTQYF; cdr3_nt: TGCGCCAGCAGTGACCCTTCCGGGACAGGGCGCACAGATACGCAGTATTTT
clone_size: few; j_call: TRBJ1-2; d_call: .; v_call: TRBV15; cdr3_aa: CATSPRGGGYTF; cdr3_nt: TGTGCCACCAGCCCTCGAGGGGGTGGCTACACCTTC
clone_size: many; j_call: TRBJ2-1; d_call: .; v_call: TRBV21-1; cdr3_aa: CASSKGELDNEQFF; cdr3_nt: TGTGCCAGCAGCAAGGGGGAGTTGGACAATGAGCAGTTCTTC
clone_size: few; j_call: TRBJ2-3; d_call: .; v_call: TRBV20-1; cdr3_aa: CSARDGTDTQYF; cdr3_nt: TGCAGTGCTAGAGATGGCACAGATACGCAGTATTTT
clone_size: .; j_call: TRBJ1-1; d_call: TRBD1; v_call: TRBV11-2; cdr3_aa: CASSSQGARTEAFF; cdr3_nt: TGTGCCAGCAGCTCCCAGGGGGCCCGGACTGAAGCTTTCTTT
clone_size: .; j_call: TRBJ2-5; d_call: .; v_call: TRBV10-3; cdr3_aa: CAIGSEGETQYF; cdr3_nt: TGTGCCATCGGTTCGGAAGGAGAGACCCAGTACTTC
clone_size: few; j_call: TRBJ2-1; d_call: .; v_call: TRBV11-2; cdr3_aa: CASSSSGRGPVGQFF; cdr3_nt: TGTGCCAGCAGCTCCTCTGGGAGAGGGCCCGTCGGGCAGTTCTTC
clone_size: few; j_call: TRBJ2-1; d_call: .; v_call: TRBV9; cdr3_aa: CASSVGGPYNEQFF; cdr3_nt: TGTGCCAGCAGCGTGGGGGGACCCTACAATGAGCAGTTCTTC
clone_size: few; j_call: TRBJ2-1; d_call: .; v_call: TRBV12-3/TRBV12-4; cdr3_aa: CASSLGVQQFF; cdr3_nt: TGTGCCAGCAGTTTAGGGGTCCAGCAGTTCTTC
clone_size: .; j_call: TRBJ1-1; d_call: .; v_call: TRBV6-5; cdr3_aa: CASSYSGQTNTEAFF; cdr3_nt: TGTGCCAGCAGTTACTCAGGACAGACGAACACTGAAGCTTTCTTT
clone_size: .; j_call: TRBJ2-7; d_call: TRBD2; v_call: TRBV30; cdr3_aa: CAWSKLSGGFYEQYF; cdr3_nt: TGTGCCTGGAGTAAATTGTCGGGGGGATTTTACGAGCAGTACTTC
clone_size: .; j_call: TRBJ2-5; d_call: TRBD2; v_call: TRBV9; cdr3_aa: CASSVGLAGPQETQYF; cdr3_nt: TGTGCCAGCAGCGTTGGACTAGCGGGGCCCCAAGAGACCCAGTACTTC
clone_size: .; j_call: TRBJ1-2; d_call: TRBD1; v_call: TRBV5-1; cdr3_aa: CASSILTGGNYGYTF; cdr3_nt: TGCGCCAGCAGCATATTGACAGGGGGAAACTATGGCTACACCTTC